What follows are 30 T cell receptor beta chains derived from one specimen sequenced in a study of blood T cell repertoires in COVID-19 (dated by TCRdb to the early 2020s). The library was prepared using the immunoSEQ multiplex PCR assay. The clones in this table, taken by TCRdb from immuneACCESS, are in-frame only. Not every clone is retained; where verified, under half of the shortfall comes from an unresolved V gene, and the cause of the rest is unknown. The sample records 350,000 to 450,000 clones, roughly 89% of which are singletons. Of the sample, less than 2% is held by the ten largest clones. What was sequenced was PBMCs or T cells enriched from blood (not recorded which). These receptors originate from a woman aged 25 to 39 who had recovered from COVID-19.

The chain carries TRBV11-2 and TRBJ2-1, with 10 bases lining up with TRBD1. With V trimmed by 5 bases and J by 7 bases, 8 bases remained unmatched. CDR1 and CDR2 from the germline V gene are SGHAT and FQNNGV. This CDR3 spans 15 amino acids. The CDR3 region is CASSVRQGALNEQFF. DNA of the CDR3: TGTGCCAGCAGCGTAAGACAGGGGGCTCTGAATGAGCAGTTCTTC.

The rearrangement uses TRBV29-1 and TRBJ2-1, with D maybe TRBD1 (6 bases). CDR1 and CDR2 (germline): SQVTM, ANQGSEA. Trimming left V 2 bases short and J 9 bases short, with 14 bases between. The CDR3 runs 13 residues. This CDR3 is CSVEKDRPGEQFF. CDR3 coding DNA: TGCAGCGTTGAAAAAGACAGGCCCGGTGAGCAGTTCTTC.

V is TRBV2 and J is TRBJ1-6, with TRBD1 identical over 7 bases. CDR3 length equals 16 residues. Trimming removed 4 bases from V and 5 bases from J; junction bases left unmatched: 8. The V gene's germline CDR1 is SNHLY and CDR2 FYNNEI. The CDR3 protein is CASSGPDRDNNSPLHF. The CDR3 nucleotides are TGTGCCAGCAGTGGCCCTGACAGGGACAATAATTCACCCCTCCACTTT. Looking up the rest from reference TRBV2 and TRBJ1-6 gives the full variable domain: EPEVTQTPSHQVTQMGQEVILRCVPISNHLYFYWYRQILGQKVEFLVSFYNNEISEKSEIFDDQFSVERPDGSNFTLKIRSTKLEDSAMYFCASSGPDRDNNSPLHFGNGTRLTVT.

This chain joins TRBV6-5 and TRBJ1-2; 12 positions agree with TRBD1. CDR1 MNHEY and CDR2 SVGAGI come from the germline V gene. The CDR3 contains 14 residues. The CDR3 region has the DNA TGTGCGACGGGACAGGGGGCGTCCCGTAGCGGCTACACCTTC. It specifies CATGQGASRSGYTF.

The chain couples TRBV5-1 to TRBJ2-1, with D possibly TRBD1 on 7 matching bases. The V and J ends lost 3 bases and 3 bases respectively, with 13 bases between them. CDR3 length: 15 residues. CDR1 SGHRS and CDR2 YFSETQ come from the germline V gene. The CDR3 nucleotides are TGCGCCAGCAGCTCGCCAGGGGGGAACTACAATGAGCAGTTCTTC. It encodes CASSSPGGNYNEQFF.

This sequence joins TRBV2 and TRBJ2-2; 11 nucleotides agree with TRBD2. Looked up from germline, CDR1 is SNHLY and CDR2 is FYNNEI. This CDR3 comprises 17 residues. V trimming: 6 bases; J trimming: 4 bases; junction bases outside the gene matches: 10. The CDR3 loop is CASSPMLAGGRTGELFF. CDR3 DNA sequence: TGTGCCAGCAGCCCGATGCTAGCGGGGGGCCGCACCGGGGAGCTGTTTTTT.

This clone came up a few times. CDR3 amino acids: CASSLIGSGRGEQYF. The CDR3 DNA follows: TGTGCCAGCAGCTTAATAGGGAGCGGACGTGGGGAGCAGTACTTC. The chain is built from TRBV7-3 and TRBJ2-7; a weak D match, TRBD2 (5 bases). Trimming stripped 1 base from V and 7 bases from J, with 17 bases between. The length of the CDR3 is 15 residues. In germline, CDR1 is SGHTA, CDR2 FQGTGA. Combining the CDR3 with reference TRBV7-3 and TRBJ2-7 gives the whole variable domain GAGVSQTPSNKVTEKGKYVELRCDPISGHTALYWYRQSLGQGPEFLIYFQGTGAADDSGLPNDRFFAVRPEGSVSTLKIQRTERGDSAVYLCASSLIGSGRGEQYFGPGTRLTVT.

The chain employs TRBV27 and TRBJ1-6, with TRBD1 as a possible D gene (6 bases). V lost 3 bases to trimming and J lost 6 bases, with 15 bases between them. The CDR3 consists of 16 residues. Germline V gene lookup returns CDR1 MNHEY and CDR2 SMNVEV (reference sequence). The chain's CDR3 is CASSFAAGAFNSPLHF. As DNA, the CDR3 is TGTGCCAGCAGTTTCGCGGCAGGGGCGTTTAATTCACCCCTCCACTTT.

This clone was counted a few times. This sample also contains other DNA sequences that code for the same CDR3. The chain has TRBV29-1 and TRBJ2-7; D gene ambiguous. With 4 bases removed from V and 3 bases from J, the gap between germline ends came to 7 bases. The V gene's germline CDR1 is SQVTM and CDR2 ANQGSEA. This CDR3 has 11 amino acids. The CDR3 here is CSVGHVYEQYF. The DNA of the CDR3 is TGCAGCGTTGGTCATGTCTACGAGCAGTACTTC.

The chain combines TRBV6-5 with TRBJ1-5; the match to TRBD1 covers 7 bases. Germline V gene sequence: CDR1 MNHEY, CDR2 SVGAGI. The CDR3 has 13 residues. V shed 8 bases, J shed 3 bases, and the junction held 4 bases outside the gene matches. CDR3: CASQRGHNQPQHF. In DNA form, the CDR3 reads TGTGCCAGCCAGAGGGGGCACAATCAGCCCCAGCATTTT.

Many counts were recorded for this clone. CDR3: CAWSVRAGTGLMGGYTF. CDR3 nucleotide sequence: TGTGCCTGGAGTGTACGGGCCGGGACAGGGTTAATGGGTGGCTACACCTTC. This sequence joins TRBV30 and TRBJ1-2; 9 nucleotides agree with TRBD1. This CDR3 has 17 residues. V lost 0 bases and J lost 7; bases outside the gene matches: 15. Germline CDR1 reads GTSNPN; CDR2 reads SVGIG (reference sequence).

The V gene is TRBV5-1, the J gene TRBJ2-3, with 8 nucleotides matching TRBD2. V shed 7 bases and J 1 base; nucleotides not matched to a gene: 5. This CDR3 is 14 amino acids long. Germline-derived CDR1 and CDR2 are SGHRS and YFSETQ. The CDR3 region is CASDTGGGTDTQYF. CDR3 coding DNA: TGCGCCAGCGACACGGGAGGGGGCACAGATACGCAGTATTTT.

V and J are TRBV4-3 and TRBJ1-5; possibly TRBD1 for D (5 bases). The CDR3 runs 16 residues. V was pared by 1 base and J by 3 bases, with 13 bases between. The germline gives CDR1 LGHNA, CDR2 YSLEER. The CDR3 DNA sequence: TGCGCCAGCAGCCAAGGTACAGGCGGGATCAATCAGCCCCAGCATTTT. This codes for CASSQGTGGINQPQHF.

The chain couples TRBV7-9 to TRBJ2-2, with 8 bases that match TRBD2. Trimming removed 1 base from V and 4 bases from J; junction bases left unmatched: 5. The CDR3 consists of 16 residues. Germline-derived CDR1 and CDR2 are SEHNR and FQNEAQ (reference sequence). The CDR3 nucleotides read TGTGCCAGCAGCTTAGTCTCGGGAGGGAGCACCGGGGAGCTGTTTTTT. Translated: CASSLVSGGSTGELFF.

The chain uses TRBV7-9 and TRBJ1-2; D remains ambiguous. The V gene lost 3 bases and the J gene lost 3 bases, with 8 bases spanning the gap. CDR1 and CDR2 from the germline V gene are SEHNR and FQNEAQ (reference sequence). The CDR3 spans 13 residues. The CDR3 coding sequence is TGTGCCAGCAGCTTGCGTAGCGACTATGGCTACACCTTC. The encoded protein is CASSLRSDYGYTF.

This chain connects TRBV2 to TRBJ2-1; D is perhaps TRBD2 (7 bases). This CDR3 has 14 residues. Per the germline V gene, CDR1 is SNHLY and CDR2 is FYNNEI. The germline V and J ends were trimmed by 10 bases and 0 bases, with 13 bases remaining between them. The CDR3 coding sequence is TGTGCCACCGGGGGGCTAAGCTCCTACAATGAGCAGTTCTTC. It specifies CATGGLSSYNEQFF.

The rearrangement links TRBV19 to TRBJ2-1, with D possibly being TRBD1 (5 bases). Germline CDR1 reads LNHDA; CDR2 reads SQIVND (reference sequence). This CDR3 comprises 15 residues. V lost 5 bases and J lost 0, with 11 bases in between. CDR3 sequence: CASSDSDSSYNEQFF. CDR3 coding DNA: TGTGCCAGTAGTGACAGCGACAGCTCCTACAATGAGCAGTTCTTC.

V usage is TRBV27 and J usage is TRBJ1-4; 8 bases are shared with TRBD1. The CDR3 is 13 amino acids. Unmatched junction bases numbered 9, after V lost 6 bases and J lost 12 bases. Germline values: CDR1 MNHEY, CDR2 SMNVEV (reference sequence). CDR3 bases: TGTGCCAGCAGCGGGCCAGGGGGCTTTGAACTGTTTTTT. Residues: CASSGPGGFELFF.

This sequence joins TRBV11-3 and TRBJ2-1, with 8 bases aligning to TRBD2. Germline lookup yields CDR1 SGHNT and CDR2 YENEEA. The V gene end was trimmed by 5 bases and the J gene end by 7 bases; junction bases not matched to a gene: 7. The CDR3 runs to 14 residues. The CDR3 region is CASSRPGTRNEQFF. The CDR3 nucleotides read TGTGCCAGCAGCCGCCCCGGGACTAGAAATGAGCAGTTCTTC.

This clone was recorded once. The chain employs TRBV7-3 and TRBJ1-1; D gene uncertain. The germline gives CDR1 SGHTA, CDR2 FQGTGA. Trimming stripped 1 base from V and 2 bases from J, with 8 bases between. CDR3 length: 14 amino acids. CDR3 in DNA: TGTGCCAGCAGCTTAATTGAGGGTAACACTGAAGCTTTCTTT. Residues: CASSLIEGNTEAFF.

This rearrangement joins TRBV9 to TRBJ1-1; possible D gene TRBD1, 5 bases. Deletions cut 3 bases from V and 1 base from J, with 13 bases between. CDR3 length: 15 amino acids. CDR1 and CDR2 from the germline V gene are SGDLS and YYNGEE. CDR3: CASSGPHQGNTEAFF. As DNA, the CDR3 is TGTGCCAGCAGCGGCCCACATCAGGGGAACACTGAAGCTTTCTTT.

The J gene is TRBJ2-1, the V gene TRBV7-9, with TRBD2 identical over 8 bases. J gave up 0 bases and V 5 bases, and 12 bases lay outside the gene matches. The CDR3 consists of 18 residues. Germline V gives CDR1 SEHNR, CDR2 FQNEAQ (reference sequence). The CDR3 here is CASSPYLREEYSYNEQFF. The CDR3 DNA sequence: TGTGCCAGCAGCCCCTATCTGCGGGAGGAGTACTCCTACAATGAGCAGTTCTTC.

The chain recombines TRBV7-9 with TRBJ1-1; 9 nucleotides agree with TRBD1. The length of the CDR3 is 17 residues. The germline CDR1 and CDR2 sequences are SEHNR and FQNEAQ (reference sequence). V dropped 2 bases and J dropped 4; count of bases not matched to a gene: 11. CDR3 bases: TGTGCCAGCAGCTTATTAGCCGGGACAGGGAGGGGCACTGAAGCTTTCTTT. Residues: CASSLLAGTGRGTEAFF.

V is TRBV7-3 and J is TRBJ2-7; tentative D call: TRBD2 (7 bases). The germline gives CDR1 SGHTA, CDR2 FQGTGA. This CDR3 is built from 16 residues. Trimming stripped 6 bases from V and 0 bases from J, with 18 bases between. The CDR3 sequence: CASSSAGGGLSYEQYF. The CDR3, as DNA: TGTGCCAGCAGTTCCGCTGGCGGGGGCCTCTCCTACGAGCAGTACTTC.

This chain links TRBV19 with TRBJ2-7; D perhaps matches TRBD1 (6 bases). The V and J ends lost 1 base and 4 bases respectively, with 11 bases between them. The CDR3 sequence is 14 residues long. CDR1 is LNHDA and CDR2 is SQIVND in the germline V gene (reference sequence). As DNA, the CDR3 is TGTGCCAGTAGTATAGGTTCAGGGGAGTACGAGCAGTACTTC. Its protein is CASSIGSGEYEQYF.

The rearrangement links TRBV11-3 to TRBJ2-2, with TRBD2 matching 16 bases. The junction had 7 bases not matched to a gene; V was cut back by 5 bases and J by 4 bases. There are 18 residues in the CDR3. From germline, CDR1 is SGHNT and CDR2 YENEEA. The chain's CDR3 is CASSLGGLAGGPTGELFF. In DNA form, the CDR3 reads TGTGCCAGCAGCCTCGGGGGACTAGCGGGAGGGCCCACCGGGGAGCTGTTTTTT.

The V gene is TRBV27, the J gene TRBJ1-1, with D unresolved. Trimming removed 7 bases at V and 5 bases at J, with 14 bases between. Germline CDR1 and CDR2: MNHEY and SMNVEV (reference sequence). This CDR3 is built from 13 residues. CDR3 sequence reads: CASIPPGWTEAFF. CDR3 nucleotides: TGTGCCAGCATCCCGCCAGGATGGACTGAAGCTTTCTTT.

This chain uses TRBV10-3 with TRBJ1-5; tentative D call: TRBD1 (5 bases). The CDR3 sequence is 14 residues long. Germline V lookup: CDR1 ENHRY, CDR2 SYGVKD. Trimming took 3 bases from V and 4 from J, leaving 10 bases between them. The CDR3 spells CAISDWGENQPQHF. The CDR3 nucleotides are TGTGCCATCAGTGACTGGGGGGAAAATCAGCCCCAGCATTTT.

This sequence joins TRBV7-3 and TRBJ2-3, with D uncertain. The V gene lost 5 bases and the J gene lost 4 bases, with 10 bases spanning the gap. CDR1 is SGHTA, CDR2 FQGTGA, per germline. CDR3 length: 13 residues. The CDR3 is CASSPRSSDTQYF. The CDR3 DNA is TGTGCCAGCAGCCCTAGGTCGTCAGATACGCAGTATTTT.

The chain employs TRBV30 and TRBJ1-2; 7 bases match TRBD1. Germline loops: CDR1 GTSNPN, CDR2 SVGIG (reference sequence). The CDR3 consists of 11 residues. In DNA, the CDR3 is TGTGCTTATGAGGACAGGCGGGGCTACACCTTC. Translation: CAYEDRRGYTF.